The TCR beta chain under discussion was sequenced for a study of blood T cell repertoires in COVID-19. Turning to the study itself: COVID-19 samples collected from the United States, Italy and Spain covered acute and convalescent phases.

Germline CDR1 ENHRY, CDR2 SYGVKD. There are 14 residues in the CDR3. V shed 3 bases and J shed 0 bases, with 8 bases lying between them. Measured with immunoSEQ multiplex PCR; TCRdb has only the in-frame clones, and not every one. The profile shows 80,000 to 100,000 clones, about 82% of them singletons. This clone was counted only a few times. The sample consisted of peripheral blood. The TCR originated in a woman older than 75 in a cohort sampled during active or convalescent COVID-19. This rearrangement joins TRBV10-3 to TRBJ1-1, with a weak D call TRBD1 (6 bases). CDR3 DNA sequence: TGTGCCATCAGTGATCAGGGGATGAACACTGAAGCTTTCTTT. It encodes CAISDQGMNTEAFF.